This TCR beta chain was found in a study of cytomegalovirus exposure and HLA in healthy donors. Regarding the study as a whole: Reports credit the classifier with highly specific, highly sensitive diagnosis of cytomegalovirus status. Indistinguishability led to the exclusion of some V segments, TRBV6-2 and TRBV6-3 included. What a later analysis reportedly showed was that an Asian-associated ancestry cluster had fewer N-insertions than the approximately 700-donor mean. Several of the most significant clusters appeared linked to common viral pathogens, based on a later analysis.

The V gene lost 7 bases and the J gene lost 3 bases, with 20 bases spanning the gap. Germline V gene data show CDR1 as SQVTM and CDR2 as ANQGSEA. The CDR3 has 15 residues. The study ran its PCR with 60 Vbeta and 13 Jbeta primers. Profiled with immunoSEQ multiplex PCR; TCRdb holds only in-frame clones, not every one. The sample includes roughly 200,000 clones, about 86% of them seen just once. This clone has only one observation. What it recognizes is unknown. The sequencing sample was made of PBMCs. The sequence came from a woman aged 25 to 39 in good health and CMV-seronegative. The chain links TRBV29-1 to TRBJ2-3; TRBD2 might be the D (5 bases). This CDR3 is CSAYLGEKGTDTQYF. The CDR3 DNA is TGCAGCGCCTACCTCGGGGAGAAGGGAACAGATACGCAGTATTTT.